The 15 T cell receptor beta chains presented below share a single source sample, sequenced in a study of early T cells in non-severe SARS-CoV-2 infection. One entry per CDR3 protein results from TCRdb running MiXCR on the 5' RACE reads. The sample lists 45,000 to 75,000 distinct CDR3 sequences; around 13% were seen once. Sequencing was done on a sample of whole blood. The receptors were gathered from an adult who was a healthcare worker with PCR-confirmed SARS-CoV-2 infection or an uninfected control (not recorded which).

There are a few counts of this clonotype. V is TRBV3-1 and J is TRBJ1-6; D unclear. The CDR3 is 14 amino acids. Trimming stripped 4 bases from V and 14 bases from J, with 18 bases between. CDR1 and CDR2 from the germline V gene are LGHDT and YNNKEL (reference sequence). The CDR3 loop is CASSPTDGSATLHF. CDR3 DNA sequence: TGTGCCAGCAGCCCAACGGACGGGAGTGCGACCCTCCACTTT.

The CDR3 DNA sequence: TGTGCCAGCTCACCAAACCATCTCTACGAGCAGTACTTC. This gives the protein CASSPNHLYEQYF. The rearrangement uses TRBV18 and TRBJ2-7; D is unclear. The germline V gene encodes CDR1 KGHSH and CDR2 LQKENI. The CDR3 loop spans 13 amino acids. V was cut by 2 bases and J by 3 bases, with 8 bases left in between.

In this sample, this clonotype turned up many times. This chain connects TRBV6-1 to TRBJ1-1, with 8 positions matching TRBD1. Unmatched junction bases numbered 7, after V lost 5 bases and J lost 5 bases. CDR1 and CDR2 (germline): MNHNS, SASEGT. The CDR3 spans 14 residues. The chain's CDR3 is CASSSRTGRTEAFF. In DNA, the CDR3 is TGTGCCAGCAGTTCTAGGACAGGGAGGACTGAAGCTTTCTTT.

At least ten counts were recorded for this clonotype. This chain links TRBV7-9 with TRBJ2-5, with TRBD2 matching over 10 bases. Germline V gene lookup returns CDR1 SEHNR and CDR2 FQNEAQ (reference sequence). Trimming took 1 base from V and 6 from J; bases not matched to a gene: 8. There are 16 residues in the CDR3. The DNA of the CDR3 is TGTGCCAGCAGCTTAGTTCTAGCGGGAGTCGGGAAGACCCAGTACTTC. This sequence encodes CASSLVLAGVGKTQYF.

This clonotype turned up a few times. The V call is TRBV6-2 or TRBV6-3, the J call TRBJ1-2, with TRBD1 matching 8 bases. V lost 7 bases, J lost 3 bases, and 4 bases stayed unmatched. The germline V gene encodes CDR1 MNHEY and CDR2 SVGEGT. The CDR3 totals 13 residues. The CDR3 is CASNEDRDYGYTF. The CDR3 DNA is TGTGCCAGCAACGAGGACAGGGACTATGGCTACACCTTC.

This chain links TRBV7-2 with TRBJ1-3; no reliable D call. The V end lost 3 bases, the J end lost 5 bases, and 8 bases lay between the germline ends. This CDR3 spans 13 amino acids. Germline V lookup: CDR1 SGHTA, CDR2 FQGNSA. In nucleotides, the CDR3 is TGTGCCAGCAGCTTCCCCTCAAGAAACACCATATATTTT. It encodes CASSFPSRNTIYF. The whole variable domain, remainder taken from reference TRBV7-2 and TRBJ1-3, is GAGVSQSPSNKVTEKGKDVELRCDPISGHTALYWYRQSLGQGLEFLIYFQGNSAPDKSGLPSDRFSAERTGGSVSTLTIQRTQQEDSAVYLCASSFPSRNTIYFGEGSWLTVV.

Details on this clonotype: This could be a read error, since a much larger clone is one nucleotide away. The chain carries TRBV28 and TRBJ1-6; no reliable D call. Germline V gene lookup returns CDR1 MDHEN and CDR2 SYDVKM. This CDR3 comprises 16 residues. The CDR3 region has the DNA TGTGCCAACAGTTTCGGACGGGGCTCCTATAATTCACCCCTCCACTTT. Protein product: CANSFGRGSYNSPLHF.

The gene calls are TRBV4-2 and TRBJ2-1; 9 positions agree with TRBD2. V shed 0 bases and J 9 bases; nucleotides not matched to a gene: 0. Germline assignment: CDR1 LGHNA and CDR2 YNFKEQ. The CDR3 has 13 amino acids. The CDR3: CASSQEGLAEQFF. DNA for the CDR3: TGTGCCAGCAGCCAAGAGGGACTAGCTGAGCAGTTCTTC.

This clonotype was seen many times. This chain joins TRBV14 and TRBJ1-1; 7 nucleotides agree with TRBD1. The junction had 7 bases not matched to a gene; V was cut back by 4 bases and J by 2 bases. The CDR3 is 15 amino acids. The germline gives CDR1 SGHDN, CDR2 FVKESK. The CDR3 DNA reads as TGTGCCAGCAGCCCCCAACAGGGGCTTAACACTGAAGCTTTCTTT. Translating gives CASSPQQGLNTEAFF.

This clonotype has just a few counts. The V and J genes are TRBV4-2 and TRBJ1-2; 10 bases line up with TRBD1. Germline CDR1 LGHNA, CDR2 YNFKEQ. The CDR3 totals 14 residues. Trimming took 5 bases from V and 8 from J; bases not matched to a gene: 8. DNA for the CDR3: TGTGCCAGCAGCTCACCGACAGGGGGCTTAGGCTACACCTTC. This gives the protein CASSSPTGGLGYTF.

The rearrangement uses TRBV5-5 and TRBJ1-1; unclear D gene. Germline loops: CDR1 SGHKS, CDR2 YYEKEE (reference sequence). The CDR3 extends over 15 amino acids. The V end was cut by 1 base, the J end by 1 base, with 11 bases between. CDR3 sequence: CASSLYGDGNTEAFF. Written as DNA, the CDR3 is TGTGCCAGCAGCTTGTACGGAGACGGGAACACTGAAGCTTTCTTT.

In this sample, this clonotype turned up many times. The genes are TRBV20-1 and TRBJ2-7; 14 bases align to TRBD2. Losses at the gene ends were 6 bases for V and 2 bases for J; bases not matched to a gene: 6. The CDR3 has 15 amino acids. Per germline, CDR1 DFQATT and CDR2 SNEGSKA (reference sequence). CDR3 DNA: TGCAGTGCAACCGGGACTAGCGGGAGAGCCTACGAGCAGTACTTC. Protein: CSATGTSGRAYEQYF.

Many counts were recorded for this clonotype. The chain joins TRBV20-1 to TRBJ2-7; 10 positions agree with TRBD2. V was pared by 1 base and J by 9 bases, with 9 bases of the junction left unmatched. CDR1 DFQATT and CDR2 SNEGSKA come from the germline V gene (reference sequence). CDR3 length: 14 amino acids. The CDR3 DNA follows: TGCAGTGCTAGAGGAGATAGCGGGAGGCCTGGGCAGTACTTC. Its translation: CSARGDSGRPGQYF.

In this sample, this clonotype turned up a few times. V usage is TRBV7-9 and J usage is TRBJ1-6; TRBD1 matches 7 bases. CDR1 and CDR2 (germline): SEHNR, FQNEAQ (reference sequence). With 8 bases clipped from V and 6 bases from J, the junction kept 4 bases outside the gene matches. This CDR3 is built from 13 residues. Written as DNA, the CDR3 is TGTGCCAGCGAGGGACAGACTAATTCACCCCTCCACTTT. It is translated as CASEGQTNSPLHF.

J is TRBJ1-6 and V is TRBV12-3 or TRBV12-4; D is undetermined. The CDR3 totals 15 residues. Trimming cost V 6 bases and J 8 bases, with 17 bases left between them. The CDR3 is CASRSPVVYYSPLHF. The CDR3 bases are TGTGCCAGCAGAAGCCCGGTGGTATATTATTCACCCCTCCACTTT.